This T cell receptor beta chain emerged from a study of vaccination effects on CD4 cells after COVID-19. Overall study context: ViraFEST expansion of antigen-specific CD4+ T cells with viral peptide pools preceded sequencing. General study points: Sampling in the study covered few convalescent patients and included no early post-infection timepoints.

This CDR3 spans 14 amino acids. The V gene end was trimmed by 1 base and the J gene end by 4 bases; junction bases not matched to a gene: 1. Looked up from germline, CDR1 is SEHNR and CDR2 is FQNEAQ (reference sequence). Researchers isolated CD4+ T cells once about eleven days of culture had elapsed. Two doses of either BNT162b2 or mRNA-1273 were given to each participant. Neither prior SARS-CoV-2 infection nor positive nucleocapsid antibodies were present in the vaccine recipients. Half the medium was replaced with IL-2 medium on days 3 and 7. This clone is a singleton in its sample. Its antigen is undetermined. Profiling relied on immunoSEQ multiplex PCR, and the TCRdb table lists in-frame clones only, not all of them. The sample includes around 49,000 clones, 72% of them seen just once.

The starting material was CD4+ T cells from PBMCs cultured without peptide, obtained after COVID-19 vaccination. The clonotype was recovered from a human donor who received a COVID-19 vaccine. The chain has TRBV7-9 and TRBJ2-7; 10 bases are a match to TRBD1. In DNA, the CDR3 is TGTGCCAGCAGCTTAGTGGGACAGGGGTACGAGCAGTACTTC. Its protein product is CASSLVGQGYEQYF.